Listed here are 27 T cell receptor beta chains from one sample, sequenced in a study of cytomegalovirus exposure and HLA in healthy donors. Repertoires were generated with immunoSEQ multiplex PCR, while TCRdb's copy carries only in-frame clones and drops some. The sample has 150,000 to 200,000 clones, 86% seen once. Sequenced sample: PBMCs. The receptors were sampled from a man aged 18 to 30 in good health and CMV-seropositive.

This clone was found a few times. The chain carries TRBV18 and TRBJ1-1; maybe TRBD1 (5 bases). V shed 3 bases and J shed 3 bases, with 20 bases lying between them. The CDR3 extends over 17 amino acids. From germline, CDR1 is KGHSH and CDR2 LQKENI. CDR3 DNA: TGTGCCAGCTCACCGGCGGCGGGGCACCACACCGACACTGAAGCTTTCTTT. It translates to CASSPAAGHHTDTEAFF.

The rearrangement joins TRBV19 to TRBJ2-3; 8 bases line up with TRBD2. After removal of 6 bases from V and 0 bases from J, the junction contained 5 bases not matched to a gene. The CDR3 runs 15 residues. CDR1 LNHDA and CDR2 SQIVND come from the germline V gene (reference sequence). The CDR3 protein is CASRDPSGSTDTQYF. The CDR3 region has the DNA TGTGCCAGTAGGGATCCTAGCGGGAGCACAGATACGCAGTATTTT.

This clone was observed a few times. The chain joins TRBV4-1 to TRBJ2-7; 13 bases line up with TRBD2. This CDR3 has 14 residues. V lost 2 bases and J lost 10; bases outside the gene matches: 5. CDR1 and CDR2 from the germline V gene are MGHRA and YSYEKL. The CDR3 spells CASSQPGTSGDQYF. The CDR3 bases are TGCGCCAGCAGCCAACCCGGGACTAGCGGGGACCAGTACTTC.

This rearrangement joins TRBV19 to TRBJ2-2, with a possible D match to TRBD2 (5 bases). Between the trimmed V and J ends, which lost 1 base and 4 bases, there was a span of 10 bases. This CDR3 is 15 amino acids long. Per the germline V gene, CDR1 is LNHDA and CDR2 is SQIVND (reference sequence). The CDR3 is CASSIAEGITGELFF. The CDR3 DNA reads TGTGCCAGTAGTATAGCTGAGGGAATCACCGGGGAGCTGTTTTTT.

The J gene is TRBJ2-1, the V gene TRBV6-5, with D possibly matching TRBD2 (6 bases). The CDR3 sequence is 15 residues long. Between the trimmed V and J ends, which lost 4 bases and 4 bases, there was a span of 14 bases. CDR1 and CDR2 (germline): MNHEY, SVGAGI. The CDR3 region has the DNA TGTGCCAGCAGTTTTGGGACTGACTCTTACAATGAGCAGTTCTTC. This codes for CASSFGTDSYNEQFF.

The rearrangement joins TRBV6-6 to TRBJ2-7; 11 nucleotides agree with TRBD1. J lost 2 bases, V lost 3 bases, and 3 bases had no gene match. CDR1 is MNHNY, CDR2 SVGAGI, per germline (reference sequence). CDR3 length: 15 amino acids. The CDR3 DNA sequence: TGTGCCAGCAGTTATCCGGGACAGGGGGCCTACGAGCAGTACTTC. Encoded protein: CASSYPGQGAYEQYF.

The V call is TRBV11-3, the J call TRBJ1-1, with D hard to call. V was cut by 3 bases and J by 5 bases, with 7 bases left in between. Per germline, CDR1 SGHNT and CDR2 YENEEA. CDR3 length: 12 amino acids. CDR3 sequence reads: CASSLSGTEAFF. CDR3 DNA sequence: TGTGCCAGCAGCTTGTCAGGAACTGAAGCTTTCTTT.

The chain carries TRBV27 and TRBJ1-1, with 11 bases fitting TRBD1. Germline V gene lookup returns CDR1 MNHEY and CDR2 SMNVEV (reference sequence). Germline trimming cut 8 bases from V and 5 bases from J; bases unmatched to any gene: 7. The CDR3 length is 14 residues. In DNA, the CDR3 is TGTGCCAGCCTCCGGACAGGGGGCGGTACTGAAGCTTTCTTT. Translation: CASLRTGGGTEAFF.

The chain has TRBV27 and TRBJ2-7; D gene unclear. With 6 bases removed from V and 4 bases from J, the gap between germline ends came to 19 bases. The length of the CDR3 is 15 residues. Germline CDR1 MNHEY, CDR2 SMNVEV (reference sequence). The CDR3 reads CASSIGAMATYEQYF. The CDR3 coding sequence is TGTGCCAGCAGCATCGGTGCGATGGCGACATACGAGCAGTACTTC.

This clone was observed at least ten times. This chain links TRBV5-6 with TRBJ2-1; D gene uncertain. CDR3 size: 15 residues. The V end was cut by 0 bases, the J end by 0 bases, with 7 bases between. Germline V gives CDR1 SGHDT, CDR2 YYEEEE. CDR3: CASSLAQYSYNEQFF. DNA of the CDR3: TGTGCCAGCAGCTTGGCCCAGTACTCCTACAATGAGCAGTTCTTC.

The rearrangement uses TRBV5-6 and TRBJ1-3; D gene uncertain. Per germline, CDR1 SGHDT and CDR2 YYEEEE. V shed 4 bases and J shed 1 base, with 12 bases lying between them. The CDR3 consists of 15 residues. This CDR3 reads CASSPGSYSGNTIYF. CDR3 DNA sequence: TGTGCCAGCAGCCCGGGGTCTTATTCTGGAAACACCATATATTTT.

CDR3 sequence: CASSFNRANYGYTF. In nucleotides, the CDR3 is TGTGCCAGCAGTTTCAACAGGGCTAACTATGGCTACACCTTC. The chain combines TRBV27 with TRBJ1-2, with a weak D call TRBD1 (6 bases). The CDR3 is made up of 14 amino acids. V was shortened by 3 bases and J by 0 bases, with 8 bases between the two germline ends. Germline V gene sequence: CDR1 MNHEY, CDR2 SMNVEV (reference sequence).

V usage is TRBV7-3 and J usage is TRBJ2-5, with 7 bases that match TRBD1. The junction had 10 bases not matched to a gene; V was cut back by 5 bases and J by 4 bases. The CDR3 length is 15 residues. The germline CDR1 and CDR2 sequences are SGHTA and FQGTGA. This chain's CDR3 is CASSPLGTVGETQYF. The CDR3 DNA is TGTGCCAGCAGCCCCCTTGGGACAGTCGGAGAGACCCAGTACTTC.

The chain carries TRBV7-9 and TRBJ2-7; no clear D. The CDR3 length is 11 residues. Trimming took off 4 bases at V and 6 bases at J, with 7 bases between the two ends. In germline, CDR1 is SEHNR, CDR2 FQNEAQ (reference sequence). DNA of the CDR3: TGTGCCAGCAGCTGGCCTGGCGAGCAGTACTTC. Amino acid sequence: CASSWPGEQYF.

The chain couples TRBV29-1 to TRBJ2-3, with 11 bases identical to TRBD1. The CDR3 consists of 18 residues. Trimming removed 7 bases from V and 4 bases from J; junction bases left unmatched: 19. Germline V CDR1 and CDR2: SQVTM, ANQGSEA. CDR3 sequence: CSGVGTGGLRESADTQYF. The DNA of the CDR3 is TGCAGCGGCGTCGGGACAGGGGGTTTGCGGGAGAGCGCAGATACGCAGTATTTT.

This chain links TRBV5-6 with TRBJ1-1; D unresolved. Germline V CDR1 and CDR2: SGHDT, YYEEEE. Trimming stripped 4 bases from V and 1 base from J, with 14 bases between. CDR3 length equals 15 residues. CDR3 sequence reads: CASSRLGGENTEAFF. CDR3 DNA sequence: TGTGCCAGCAGCCGTTTGGGAGGAGAGAACACTGAAGCTTTCTTT.

V is TRBV4-3 and J is TRBJ2-1, with D possibly matching TRBD2 (5 bases). Between the trimmed V and J ends, which lost 0 bases and 2 bases, there was a span of 5 bases. This CDR3 spans 14 amino acids. Germline CDR1 reads LGHNA; CDR2 reads YSLEER. CDR3 protein: CASSQELAYNEQFF. The CDR3 coding sequence is TGCGCCAGCAGCCAAGAACTAGCCTACAATGAGCAGTTCTTC.

The rearrangement uses TRBV4-3 and TRBJ1-1; D remains unclear. CDR1 and CDR2 (germline): LGHNA, YSLEER. V gave up 2 bases and J gave up 1 base, with 5 bases separating them. The CDR3 covers 13 residues. Here the CDR3 DNA reads TGCGCCAGCAGCCAATCGGGGAACACTGAAGCTTTCTTT. Protein sequence: CASSQSGNTEAFF.

The chain joins TRBV28 to TRBJ1-2; unclear D gene. Germline values: CDR1 MDHEN, CDR2 SYDVKM. CDR3 length: 14 amino acids. With 2 bases removed from V and 2 bases from J, the gap between germline ends came to 9 bases. The CDR3 region is CASSLGRENYGYTF. CDR3 in DNA: TGTGCCAGCAGTTTAGGCCGGGAAAACTATGGCTACACCTTC.

The chain combines TRBV30 with TRBJ1-1; 10 nucleotides align to TRBD1. Germline CDR1 is GTSNPN and CDR2 is SVGIG (reference sequence). V trimming: 5 bases; J trimming: 3 bases; junction bases outside the gene matches: 12. The CDR3 totals 16 residues. The CDR3 DNA follows: TGTGCCTGGTATCGGAGGGACAGGGGTTATGACACTGAAGCTTTCTTT. Translating it yields CAWYRRDRGYDTEAFF. The full variable domain, in which reference TRBV30 and TRBJ1-1 provide the parts outside the CDR3, is SQTIHQWPATLVQPVGSPLSLECTVEGTSNPNLYWYRQAAGRGLQLLFYSVGIGQISSEVPQNLSASRPQDRQFILSSKKLLLSDSGFYLCAWYRRDRGYDTEAFFGQGTRLTVV.

Regarding this clone: At one end, the junction sequence differs from germline, possibly due to a read error. J is TRBJ2-1 and V is TRBV6-4; D is perhaps TRBD2 (6 bases). The CDR3 extends over 13 amino acids. Per germline, CDR1 MRHNA and CDR2 SNTAGT. CDR3 sequence: CASSEGGAGPQVF. CDR3 DNA: TGTGCCAGCAGTGAAGGTGGCGCGGGGCCCCAAGTCTTC.

This rearrangement joins TRBV11-1 to TRBJ2-7, with D unclear. The V gene's germline CDR1 is SGHAT and CDR2 FQDESV (reference sequence). The CDR3 loop spans 14 amino acids. V was cut by 3 bases and J by 6 bases, with 15 bases left in between. In nucleotides, the CDR3 is TGTGCCAGCAGCTTGGCTGACTCACGCTCCGAGCAGTACTTC. This gives the protein CASSLADSRSEQYF.

The V gene is TRBV4-1, the J gene TRBJ2-7; TRBD1 aligns across 7 bases. With V trimmed by 1 base and J by 3 bases, 6 bases remained unmatched. Germline lookup yields CDR1 MGHRA and CDR2 YSYEKL. The CDR3 is made up of 15 amino acids. Written as DNA, the CDR3 is TGCGCCAGCAGCCAAGGCTCCGGGACAGACTACGAGCAGTACTTC. Residues: CASSQGSGTDYEQYF.

V gene TRBV11-3 combines with J gene TRBJ2-7; TRBD2 matches 7 bases. V lost 1 base and J lost 0; bases outside the gene matches: 3. Germline CDR1 and CDR2: SGHNT and YENEEA. The CDR3 is 15 residues long. CDR3 sequence (DNA): TGTGCCAGCAGCTTAGGATTAGCGGGCTCCTACGAGCAGTACTTC. This translates into CASSLGLAGSYEQYF.

The V and J genes are TRBV19 and TRBJ1-5; possibly TRBD1 for D (5 bases). The CDR3 contains 15 residues. The germline gives CDR1 LNHDA, CDR2 SQIVND (reference sequence). V shed 6 bases and J shed 0 bases, with 12 bases lying between them. The CDR3: CASRGGPYSNQPQHF. The DNA for the CDR3 is TGTGCCAGTAGGGGGGGACCTTATAGCAATCAGCCCCAGCATTTT.

The V call is TRBV7-9, the J call TRBJ2-1, with 8 positions matching TRBD2. CDR1 is SEHNR, CDR2 FQNEAQ, per germline (reference sequence). The CDR3 spans 14 residues. Unmatched junction bases numbered 6, after V lost 2 bases and J lost 9 bases. The DNA of the CDR3 is TGTGCCAGCAGCTTAATGGGACTAGGAAGTGAGCAGTTCTTC. This encodes CASSLMGLGSEQFF.

The chain uses TRBV28 and TRBJ2-4, with D tentatively TRBD1 (6 bases). This CDR3 has 14 amino acids. Trimming removed 5 bases at V and 7 bases at J, with 15 bases between. The germline gives CDR1 MDHEN, CDR2 SYDVKM. CDR3 region: CASSRQAEANIQYF. The CDR3 DNA is TGTGCCAGCAGTCGACAGGCAGAGGCGAACATTCAGTACTTC.